The next 25 T cell receptor beta chains were all read from a single sample in a study of cytomegalovirus exposure and HLA in healthy donors. The primer mix had 60 Vbeta and 13 Jbeta primers. The table came from immunoSEQ multiplex PCR; TCRdb's copy has only in-frame clones and leaves some out. The sample includes 150,000 or so clones, about 80% seen only once; the top ten take around 13%. The specimen was PBMCs. Receptors were obtained from a man aged 30 to 45 in good health and CMV-seropositive.

The chain joins TRBV21-1 to TRBJ2-1; the D call TRBD2 from the table was never checked on the DNA. TRBV21-1 is annotated as a pseudogene. The length of the CDR3 is 15 residues. In DNA, the CDR3 is TGTGCCAGCAGCAATGGGCTAGCGGGAGGGTGTGAGCAGTTCTTC. Translating it yields CASSNGLAGGCEQFF.

This clone was counted a single time. The rearrangement links TRBV2 to TRBJ2-7, with 13 nucleotides matching TRBD2. This CDR3 is 17 amino acids long. Germline V gene sequence: CDR1 SNHLY, CDR2 FYNNEI. V was pared by 3 bases and J by 0 bases, with 5 bases of the junction left unmatched. The CDR3 coding sequence is TGTGCCAGCAGTGAGGGGACTAGCGGGATCAGCTCCTACGAGCAGTACTTC. This sequence encodes CASSEGTSGISSYEQYF.

This clone turned up a few times. The V call is TRBV27, the J call TRBJ2-5; TRBD2 is a possible D gene (6 bases). Per the germline V gene, CDR1 is MNHEY and CDR2 is SMNVEV (reference sequence). The CDR3 is made up of 19 amino acids. V was clipped by 8 bases and J by 2 bases, with 30 bases between them. CDR3 DNA sequence: TGTGCCAGCTCACACGGACGTTACCACCGGGCTAGCGAGCAAGAGACCCAGTACTTC. As protein: CASSHGRYHRASEQETQYF.

As regards this clone: One junction end disagrees with the germline gene, perhaps due to a read error. Other DNA sequences in this specimen translate into the identical CDR3. V and J are TRBV12-5 and TRBJ2-3; D gene ambiguous. Looked up from germline, CDR1 is LGHNT and CDR2 is FRNRAP. This CDR3 contains 14 residues. CDR3 nucleotide sequence: TGCGCTAGTGGTTTGGATATTGGCACAGATACGCAGTATTTT. It encodes CASGLDIGTDTQYF.

The genes are TRBV6-5 and TRBJ1-1, with 8 bases fitting TRBD1. V dropped 7 bases and J dropped 1; count of bases not matched to a gene: 8. The CDR3 is 15 residues long. Germline V CDR1 and CDR2: MNHEY, SVGAGI. CDR3 DNA sequence: TGTGCCAGCAAACTCAGGGGGCCATGGAACACTGAAGCTTTCTTT. Its protein product is CASKLRGPWNTEAFF.

This chain joins TRBV5-6 and TRBJ2-7; 13 bases agree with TRBD2. The germline V gene encodes CDR1 SGHDT and CDR2 YYEEEE. V trimming: 3 bases; J trimming: 4 bases; junction bases outside the gene matches: 7. The CDR3 has 16 residues. CDR3 sequence reads: CASSSPLLAGGYEQYF. Written as DNA, the CDR3 is TGTGCCAGCAGCTCGCCCCTACTAGCGGGAGGGTACGAGCAGTACTTC.

V gene TRBV28 combines with J gene TRBJ1-4, with no clear D. Germline V gene data show CDR1 as MDHEN and CDR2 as SYDVKM. V was pared by 10 bases and J by 1 base, with 22 bases between. This CDR3 region has 17 residues. CDR3 sequence: CAIMGSGVGITNEKLFF. DNA for the CDR3: TGTGCCATCATGGGGAGCGGGGTCGGCATAACTAATGAAAAACTGTTTTTT.

This chain connects TRBV5-4 to TRBJ2-5, with 7 bases that match TRBD2. V lost 0 bases to trimming and J lost 1 base; unmatched junction nucleotides: 0. The germline V gene encodes CDR1 SGHNT and CDR2 YYREEE (reference sequence). The CDR3 is 14 amino acids. The CDR3 spells CASSLGGGQETQYF. CDR3 nucleotides: TGTGCCAGCAGCTTGGGGGGGGGCCAAGAGACCCAGTACTTC.

V gene TRBV19 combines with J gene TRBJ2-7; no clear D. The germline CDR1 and CDR2 sequences are LNHDA and SQIVND (reference sequence). The ends were cut back, 3 bases at V and 0 bases at J, with 12 bases in the middle. The CDR3 covers 15 residues. CDR3: CASSMDSWSSYEQYF. The CDR3 DNA sequence: TGTGCCAGTAGTATGGATAGCTGGAGCTCCTACGAGCAGTACTTC.

The chain combines TRBV5-1 with TRBJ2-5; D is perhaps TRBD1 (5 bases). Trimming left V 0 bases short and J 3 bases short, with 6 bases between. The CDR3 length is 13 residues. CDR1 and CDR2 from the germline V gene are SGHRS and YFSETQ. The CDR3 coding sequence is TGCGCCAGCAGCTTGGACAGGAAAGAGACCCAGTACTTC. It specifies CASSLDRKETQYF. The variable domain in full, completed from reference TRBV5-1 and TRBJ2-5, reads KAGVTQTPRYLIKTRGQQVTLSCSPISGHRSVSWYQQTPGQGLQFLFEYFSETQRNKGNFPGRFSGRQFSNSRSEMNVSTLELGDSALYLCASSLDRKETQYFGPGTRLLVL.

The rearrangement uses TRBV6-6 and TRBJ2-7, with TRBD2 identical over 13 bases. The CDR3 length is 15 residues. The V segment lost 6 bases and the J segment 5 bases; nucleotides outside the gene matches: 7. Germline lookup yields CDR1 MNHNY and CDR2 SVGAGI (reference sequence). The CDR3 protein is CASSPGLAGENEQYF. The CDR3, as DNA: TGTGCCAGCAGCCCAGGACTAGCGGGAGAAAACGAGCAGTACTTC.

J is TRBJ2-1 and V is TRBV5-8, with unresolved D. V dropped 0 bases and J dropped 0 bases, with 7 bases sitting between them. Germline V gene data show CDR1 as SGHTS and CDR2 as YDEGEE. This CDR3 has 15 residues. The CDR3: CASSLGRSSYNEQFF. Here the CDR3 DNA reads TGTGCCAGCAGCTTGGGGAGATCCTCCTACAATGAGCAGTTCTTC.

The rearrangement uses TRBV18 and TRBJ2-5; tentatively, D is TRBD1 (6 bases). CDR1 KGHSH and CDR2 LQKENI come from the germline V gene. The V end was cut by 6 bases, the J end by 5 bases, with 13 bases between. This CDR3 region has 13 residues. The CDR3 nucleotides read TGTGCCAGCTCCTGGGGGCTGGGGGAGACCCAGTACTTC. Amino acid sequence: CASSWGLGETQYF.

V and J are TRBV19 and TRBJ2-3, with D perhaps TRBD2 (6 bases). The CDR3 contains 11 residues. Germline CDR1 reads LNHDA; CDR2 reads SQIVND (reference sequence). Trimming cost V 8 bases and J 10 bases, with 13 bases left between them. CDR3 coding DNA: TGTGCCAGTTCTCCGGGGGTATCGCAGTATTTT. Its protein is CASSPGVSQYF. Full variable domain (rest looked up from reference TRBV19 and TRBJ2-3): DGGITQSPKYLFRKEGQNVTLSCEQNLNHDAMYWYRQDPGQGLRLIYYSQIVNDFQKGDIAEGYSVSREKKESFPLTVTSAQKNPTAFYLCASSPGVSQYFGPGTRLTVL.

V usage is TRBV15 and J usage is TRBJ2-3; no reliable D call. Germline-derived CDR1 and CDR2 are LNHNV and YYDKDF (reference sequence). Trimming stripped 0 bases from V and 5 bases from J, with 6 bases between. The CDR3 has 13 amino acids. This CDR3 is CATSRDEEDTQYF. The CDR3 DNA sequence: TGTGCCACCAGCAGAGACGAGGAAGATACGCAGTATTTT.

V usage is TRBV11-3 and J usage is TRBJ2-7; the match to TRBD1 covers 7 bases. The germline V gene encodes CDR1 SGHNT and CDR2 YENEEA. The CDR3 consists of 13 residues. The junction had 4 bases not matched to a gene; V was cut back by 5 bases and J by 3 bases. CDR3: CASSPGGNYEQYF. As DNA, the CDR3 is TGTGCCAGCAGCCCAGGGGGAAACTACGAGCAGTACTTC.

The CDR3 nucleotides read TGTGCCAGCAGTTTTAGCGGGAGGGCCATCTCCTTAATCTCTGGGGCCAACGTCCTGACTTTC. Protein sequence: CASSFSGRAISLISGANVLTF. The chain combines TRBV27 with TRBJ2-6, with TRBD2 matching over 11 bases. Germline CDR1 is MNHEY and CDR2 is SMNVEV (reference sequence). V lost 3 bases, J lost 0 bases, and 13 bases stayed unmatched. There are 21 residues in the CDR3.

The chain has TRBV6-5 and TRBJ2-1; possible D gene TRBD2, 5 bases. This CDR3 is 15 amino acids long. The germline V and J ends were trimmed by 6 bases and 0 bases, with 12 bases remaining between them. Germline CDR1 reads MNHEY; CDR2 reads SVGAGI. Here the CDR3 reads CASSPSGPSYNEQFF. CDR3 coding DNA: TGTGCCAGCAGCCCAAGCGGCCCCTCCTACAATGAGCAGTTCTTC.

This clone was observed once. The chain couples TRBV7-6 to TRBJ2-7; 7 bases fit TRBD1. Looked up from germline, CDR1 is SGHVS and CDR2 is FNYEAQ. J lost 2 bases, V lost 5 bases, and 9 bases had no gene match. The CDR3 loop spans 15 amino acids. CDR3 DNA sequence: TGTGCCAGCAGCCCGTATCGACAGGGCCCCTACGAGCAGTACTTC. Encoded protein: CASSPYRQGPYEQYF.

The J gene is TRBJ2-6, the V gene TRBV10-3; 10 bases match TRBD1. V was pared by 3 bases and J by 0 bases, with 2 bases of the junction left unmatched. The CDR3 loop spans 17 amino acids. Germline loops: CDR1 ENHRY, CDR2 SYGVKD. The CDR3 nucleotides read TGTGCCATCAGTGAAAGACAGGGGGCCTCTGGGGCCAACGTCCTGACTTTC. It codes for CAISERQGASGANVLTF.

The chain has TRBV7-3 and TRBJ2-1; 7 bases align to TRBD2. The CDR3 runs 15 residues. J lost 0 bases, V lost 5 bases, and 4 bases had no gene match. Germline CDR1 reads SGHTA; CDR2 reads FQGTGA. CDR3 loop: CASSLAVSSYNEQFF. In DNA form, the CDR3 reads TGTGCCAGCAGCCTAGCGGTTAGCTCCTACAATGAGCAGTTCTTC.

The chain combines TRBV21-1 with TRBJ2-1; the table's TRBD1 call for D was not verified on the DNA. TRBV21-1 is labeled a pseudogene. This CDR3 spans 16 amino acids. The CDR3 is CASSKAWGTGGNEQFF. The CDR3 bases are TGTGCCAGCAGCAAAGCGTGGGGGACAGGGGGCAATGAGCAGTTCTTC.

This chain uses TRBV9 with TRBJ2-5, with D possibly matching TRBD2 (6 bases). The J call is uncertain, as TRBJ2-7 better fits the DNA end. CDR3 length: 14 residues. In germline, CDR1 is SGDLS, CDR2 YYNGEE. CDR3 amino acids: CASSPGGVTYEQYF. In DNA, the CDR3 is TGTGCCAGCAGTCCCGGCGGGGTCACCTACGAGCAGTACTTC.

The J gene is TRBJ1-5, the V gene TRBV6-1; D is perhaps TRBD1 (5 bases). The CDR3 is 14 residues long. V lost 7 bases and J lost 0, with 10 bases in between. Germline V gives CDR1 MNHNS, CDR2 SASEGT. The CDR3 nucleotides are TGTGCCAGCATTAGGGGAAATAGCAATCAGCCCCAGCATTTT. Its protein is CASIRGNSNQPQHF.

The CDR3 sequence: CASSPSWFETQYF. CDR3 bases: TGTGCCAGCAGCCCTAGTTGGTTTGAGACCCAGTACTTC. The chain links TRBV7-2 to TRBJ2-5; D not certain. Trimming stripped 5 bases from V and 5 bases from J, with 12 bases between. The CDR3 length is 13 residues. The germline V gene encodes CDR1 SGHTA and CDR2 FQGNSA.